Detailed here is one TCR beta chain. The antigen remains undetermined. None of the donors, who were healthy HIV-negative adults, had recently had acute infections or vaccinations. The germline V gene has CDR1 SGHRS and CDR2 YFSETQ. After removal of 1 base from V and 7 bases from J, the junction contained 25 bases not matched to a gene. CDR3 size: 22 residues. These data come from a study of shared clonotypes between healthy human individuals. Clones were sequenced by immunoSEQ multiplex PCR, and TCRdb holds only the in-frame ones, with some missing. Of 550,000 to 800,000 clones in the sample, 80% to 95% are singletons; the top ten hold about 33%. Findings of the study overall: Clonotypes shared by all four sorted-subset donors had higher generation probabilities than non-shared clonotypes. Larger estimated richness was generally seen in naive subsets than in memory subsets.

This rearrangement joins TRBV5-1 to TRBJ2-2; 10 bases agree with TRBD1. Specimen: memory CD8+ T cells from PBMCs. Subset indicated: CD45RO+ cells pooled with CCR7-negative TemRA cells. This receptor was taken from a young man in good health. Some clones in this sample may be carry-over from other donors' samples. CDR3 coding DNA: TGCGCCAGCAGCTTGCGGACCGGGACAGGGGATTTGCGGACCATGATGGGCGGGGAGCTGTTTTTT. The encoded protein is CASSLRTGTGDLRTMMGGELFF.